This is a list of T cell receptor beta chains from one sample in a study of T-cell reconstitution after alpha-beta-depleted transplantation in children. MiXCR, applied by TCRdb to the PCR reads, yields one record per CDR3 protein. Among about 110,000 distinct CDR3 sequences, about 9.3% were seen once, and the ten largest hold less than 40%. This specimen consisted of PBMCs, obtained before TCRalphabeta/CD19-depleted stem cell transplant. The receptors here all came from a boy aged 2 to 9 with acute lymphoblastic leukemia, due to receive a stem cell transplant. Both conserved end residues are part of each CDR3. The order of the fields is V gene, clone size, D gene, J gene, CDR3 DNA, CDR3 protein. A D gene is named only where the DNA matches it firmly. Clone size appears in some rows only: once, few, many, or a class for an expanded clone.

>TRBV5-1|few|TRBD2|TRBJ2-7
TGCGCCAGCAGCTTGGACGCGGGACTAGCAGGAAACGAGCAGTACTTC
CASSLDAGLAGNEQYF
>TRBV20-1|many|.|TRBJ1-4
TGCAGTGCTAGAGTCCTAGGGGGGATGGGTAATGAAAAACTGTTTTTT
CSARVLGGMGNEKLFF
>TRBV5-1|few|TRBD2|TRBJ2-5
TGCGCCAGCAGCTCCTTACGGACTAGCGGGGTTGGGGAGACCCAGTACTTC
CASSSLRTSGVGETQYF
>TRBV3-1|few|.|TRBJ2-6
TGTGCCAGCAGCCAAGATCGCCGTAGGGGGACCGGGGCCAACGTCCTGACTTTC
CASSQDRRRGTGANVLTF
>TRBV5-1|few|.|TRBJ2-2
TGCGCCAGCAGCCCGGGGAGCTGGACCGGGGAGCTGTTTTTT
CASSPGSWTGELFF
>TRBV20-1|few|.|TRBJ2-1
TGCAGTGCTGTAAGCAACGCAGGGAATGAGCAGTTCTTC
CSAVSNAGNEQFF
>TRBV30|.|.|TRBJ2-3
TGTGCCTTAGCCACAGATACGCAGTATTTT
CALATDTQYF
>TRBV7-2|many|.|TRBJ2-1
TGTGCCAGCTCGGATGCGTGGGGAATCTACAATGAGCAGTTCTTC
CASSDAWGIYNEQFF
>TRBV20-1|.|TRBD2|TRBJ2-5
TGCAGTGGCCAGACTCGGAGCGGGAGTTTTCCTTACCAAGAGACCCAGTACTTC
CSGQTRSGSFPYQETQYF
>TRBV27|many|TRBD1|TRBJ2-7
TGTGCCAGCAGTCCACAGACAGGGGGCCCTTACGAGCAGTACTTC
CASSPQTGGPYEQYF
>TRBV28|few|.|TRBJ2-3
TGTGCCAGCAGTTTAGCGGGACCACTCACAGATACGCAGTATTTT
CASSLAGPLTDTQYF
>TRBV7-2|few|TRBD2|TRBJ2-1
TGTGCCAGCTCCTTGACTAGCGGGAGGCCCTACAATGAGCAGTTCTTC
CASSLTSGRPYNEQFF
>TRBV5-1|.|.|TRBJ2-7
TGCGCCAGCAGCACCAATCAGGGGTCCTCCTACGAGCAGTACTTC
CASSTNQGSSYEQYF
>TRBV7-9|.|.|TRBJ2-7
TGTGCCAGCAGGAGCGACAGCTCGGAGTACGAGCAGTACTTC
CASRSDSSEYEQYF
>TRBV6-5|.|TRBD2|TRBJ2-1
TGTGCCAGCAGTTACTCGAAGGCTAGCGGGCCCCAACAGTTCTTC
CASSYSKASGPQQFF
>TRBV5-1|many|.|TRBJ2-2
TGCGCCAGCAGCTTGGAACAGACCCACACCGGGGAGCTGTTTTTT
CASSLEQTHTGELFF
>TRBV12-3/TRBV12-4|.|TRBD1|TRBJ2-7
TGTGCCAGCAGTAGGACAGGGGAAGTATACGAGCAGTACTTC
CASSRTGEVYEQYF
>TRBV15|.|.|TRBJ1-1
TGTGCCACCAGCAGAGTGGAGGGACAAACTTTCTTT
CATSRVEGQTFF
>TRBV20-1|few|TRBD1|TRBJ1-2
TGCAGTGCTACCCGAGGGACAGACCTCTATGGCTACACCTTC
CSATRGTDLYGYTF
>TRBV3-1|.|.|TRBJ2-2
TGTACCAGCAGGGGCGAGGGGGGGCAGACAGGTCCGAACACCGGGGAGCTGTTTTTT
CTSRGEGGQTGPNTGELFF
>TRBV20-1|few|.|TRBJ1-5
TGCAGTGCTCTCCGGGGGCCACCCAGCGGGCCCCAGCATTTT
CSALRGPPSGPQHF
>TRBV5-1|many|.|TRBJ2-1
TGCGCCAGCAGCTTGAATGGGGACAACTACAATGAGCAGTTCTTC
CASSLNGDNYNEQFF
>TRBV7-7|many|TRBD1|TRBJ1-1
TGTGCCAGCAGCTCAAATCCCCCGACAGGGGCCCCTGAAGCTTTCTTT
CASSSNPPTGAPEAFF
>TRBV5-1|many|.|TRBJ2-7
TGCGCCAGCAGCCCTCTCCCATCAGGGAGCGCCTACGAGCAGTACTTC
CASSPLPSGSAYEQYF
>TRBV7-2|many|TRBD2|TRBJ2-7
TGTGCCAGCAGCCCCAGACTAGCGGGACACTCGGAGCAGTACTTC
CASSPRLAGHSEQYF
>TRBV29-1|.|TRBD2|TRBJ2-1
TGCAGCGTTGAAGTCCGAGGGACTAGCGGGATCTATGAGCAGTTCTTC
CSVEVRGTSGIYEQFF
>TRBV4-1|.|TRBD2|TRBJ2-1
TGCGCCAGCAGCCAGTTGGGACTAGCGGACAATGAGCAGTTCTTC
CASSQLGLADNEQFF
>TRBV5-1|few|TRBD1|TRBJ1-3
TGCGCCAGCAGCGCACACAGGGGCTCTGGAAACACCATATATTTT
CASSAHRGSGNTIYF
>TRBV25-1|.|TRBD2|TRBJ2-7
TGTGCCAGCAGTGACAAAAGCGGGAGGGCCTCCTACGAGCAGTACTTC
CASSDKSGRASYEQYF
>TRBV28|few|.|TRBJ2-6
TGTGCCAGCAGTTCTCCAGGGAAAAGGGCCAACGTCCTGACTTTC
CASSSPGKRANVLTF
>TRBV7-2|medium-sized|TRBD2|TRBJ2-3
TGTGCCAGCAGCAAGAGGGCTAGCGGGAGCTTCTCTTCCACAGATACGCAGTATTTT
CASSKRASGSFSSTDTQYF
>TRBV28|few|TRBD1|TRBJ2-5
TGTGCCAGCAGTTTGTTTGGACAGGGGGCGCCCCAAGAGACCCAGTACTTC
CASSLFGQGAPQETQYF
>TRBV10-2|few|.|TRBJ1-1
TGCGCCAGTCTTCCGGGACAACCGAACACTGAAGCTTTCTTT
CASLPGQPNTEAFF
>TRBV14|few|.|TRBJ2-7
TGTGCCAGCAGCCAAGGGTTGGGGTGGCACGAGCAGTACTTC
CASSQGLGWHEQYF
>TRBV28|many|.|TRBJ2-1
TGTGCCAGCAGTTTATCTGGCTCCTACAATGAGCAGTTCTTC
CASSLSGSYNEQFF
>TRBV20-1|few|TRBD2|TRBJ2-5
TGCAGTGCTAGACCCGGGACTAGCGGTGGCACGCCCCAGTACTTC
CSARPGTSGGTPQYF
>TRBV20-1|.|.|TRBJ2-4
TGCAGTGCTAGAGATGGCGAAGCCAAAAACATTCAGTACTTC
CSARDGEAKNIQYF
>TRBV2|few|.|TRBJ2-1
TGTGCCAGCAGTGAAGCGAGCCGGGCTGGTGAGCAGTTCTTC
CASSEASRAGEQFF
>TRBV6-1|few|.|TRBJ2-3
TGTGCCAGCAGTGGTACTTATAGCACAGATACGCAGTATTTT
CASSGTYSTDTQYF
>TRBV7-7|many|TRBD1|TRBJ2-1
TGTGCTAGCAGCCCCGACAGGGCCCTCTACAATGAGCAGTTCTTC
CASSPDRALYNEQFF
>TRBV5-1|.|.|TRBJ1-6
TGCGCCAGCAGACTCGAGGGAAAAAATTCACCCCTCCACTTT
CASRLEGKNSPLHF
>TRBV20-1|few|.|TRBJ2-5
TGCAGTGCTAGAGATCGGGTGGAGACCCAGTACTTC
CSARDRVETQYF
>TRBV2|many|.|TRBJ2-3
TGTGCCAGCAGTGATGGGATTCGCACAGATACGCAGTATTTT
CASSDGIRTDTQYF
>TRBV28|few|.|TRBJ1-1
TGTGCCAGCAGTACCCCCATTCGCACTGAAGCTTTCTTT
CASSTPIRTEAFF
>TRBV12-3/TRBV12-4|.|TRBD1|TRBJ1-3
TGTGCCAGCAGGCGGGACAGGGAAGACGAAAACACCATATATTTT
CASRRDREDENTIYF
>TRBV28|.|TRBD2|TRBJ2-5
TGTGCCACCCGGGGGGGGACCTCCCTAGGGACCCAGTACTTC
CATRGGTSLGTQYF
>TRBV20-1|few|.|TRBJ2-7
TGCAGTGCCTCGGACGTGGGGAGCGGCCGATCCTACGAGCAGTACTTC
CSASDVGSGRSYEQYF
>TRBV6-5|few|.|TRBJ2-1
TGTGCCAGCAGTTACTCGTCAGGGCAGGTTGAGCAGTTCTTC
CASSYSSGQVEQFF
>TRBV5-1|few|.|TRBJ1-2
TGCGCCAGCAGCTCCCAGGGGCATGGCTACACCTTC
CASSSQGHGYTF
>TRBV2|few|.|TRBJ2-7
TGTGCCAGCAACCCGACCCACCGGGCTGGTGAGCAGTACTTC
CASNPTHRAGEQYF
>TRBV11-2|many|TRBD2|TRBJ2-1
TGTGCCAGCAGCTTTGATCGGACTAGTCGCGATGAGCAGTTCTTC
CASSFDRTSRDEQFF
>TRBV12-3/TRBV12-4|.|TRBD1|TRBJ1-1
TGTGCCAGCAGTTTATCCTCGGGACAGGGCCTGAACACTGAAGCTTTCTTT
CASSLSSGQGLNTEAFF
>TRBV10-3|few|TRBD1|TRBJ2-4
TGTGCCGCCTCGACAGGGATGAACATTCAGTACTTC
CAASTGMNIQYF
>TRBV20-1|few|.|TRBJ1-4
TGCAGTGCTAGAGATTCCGTAAATGAAAAACTGTTTTTT
CSARDSVNEKLFF